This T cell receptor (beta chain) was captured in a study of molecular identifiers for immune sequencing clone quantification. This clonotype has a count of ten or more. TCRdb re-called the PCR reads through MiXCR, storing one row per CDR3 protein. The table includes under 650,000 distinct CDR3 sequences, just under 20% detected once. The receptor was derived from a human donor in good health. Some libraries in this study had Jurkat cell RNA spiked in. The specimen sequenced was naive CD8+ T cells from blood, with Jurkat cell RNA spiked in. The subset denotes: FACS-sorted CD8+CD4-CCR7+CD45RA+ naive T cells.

The CDR3 sequence is CASSSLDIETQYF. CDR3 nucleotide sequence: TGCGCCAGCAGCTCCCTGGACATAGAGACCCAGTACTTC. This chain joins TRBV5-1 and TRBJ2-5; D possibly corresponds to TRBD1 (5 bases). Per germline, CDR1 SGHRS and CDR2 YFSETQ. The CDR3 runs 13 residues. V lost 3 bases and J lost 4, with 10 bases in between.